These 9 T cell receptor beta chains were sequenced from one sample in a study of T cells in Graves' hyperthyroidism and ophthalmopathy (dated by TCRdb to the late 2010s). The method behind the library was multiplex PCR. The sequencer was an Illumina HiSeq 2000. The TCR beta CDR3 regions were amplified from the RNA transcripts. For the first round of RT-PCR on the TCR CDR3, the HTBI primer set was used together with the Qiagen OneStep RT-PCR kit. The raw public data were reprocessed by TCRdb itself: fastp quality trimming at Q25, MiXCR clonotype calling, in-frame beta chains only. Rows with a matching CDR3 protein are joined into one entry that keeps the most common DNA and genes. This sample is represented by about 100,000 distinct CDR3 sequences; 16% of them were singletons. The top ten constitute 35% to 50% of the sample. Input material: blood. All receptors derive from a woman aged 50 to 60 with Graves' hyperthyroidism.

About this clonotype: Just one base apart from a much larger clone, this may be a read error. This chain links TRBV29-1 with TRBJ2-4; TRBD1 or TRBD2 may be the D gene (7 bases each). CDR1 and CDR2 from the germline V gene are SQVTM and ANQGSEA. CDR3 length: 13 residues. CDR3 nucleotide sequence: TGCAGCGCAGGGGGGGGAACCAAAAACATTCGGTACTTC. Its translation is CSAGGGTKNIRYF.

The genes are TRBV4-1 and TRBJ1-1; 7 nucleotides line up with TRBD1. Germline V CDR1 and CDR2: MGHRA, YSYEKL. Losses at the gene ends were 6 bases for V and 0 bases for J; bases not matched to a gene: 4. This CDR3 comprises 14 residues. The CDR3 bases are TGCGCCAGCAGACTGACAGGGCTGAACACTGAAGCTTTCTTT. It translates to CASRLTGLNTEAFF.

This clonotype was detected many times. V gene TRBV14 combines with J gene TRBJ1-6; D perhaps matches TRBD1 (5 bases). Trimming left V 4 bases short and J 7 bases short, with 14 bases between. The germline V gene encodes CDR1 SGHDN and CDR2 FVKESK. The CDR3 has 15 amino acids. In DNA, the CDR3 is TGTGCCAGCAGCCTAGGGACGGTTCAGAATTCACCCCTCCACTTT. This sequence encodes CASSLGTVQNSPLHF.

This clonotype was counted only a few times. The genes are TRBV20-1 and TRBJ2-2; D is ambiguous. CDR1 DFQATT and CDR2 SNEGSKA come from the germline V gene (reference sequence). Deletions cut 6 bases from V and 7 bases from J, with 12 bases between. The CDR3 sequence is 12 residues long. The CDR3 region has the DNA TGCAGTGCCCTGCGACAAGGCGGGGAGCTGTTTTTT. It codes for CSALRQGGELFF.

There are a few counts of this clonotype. CDR3 region: CASSQEGTGQYYEQYF. The CDR3 DNA reads TGTGCCAGCAGCCAAGAAGGGACGGGACAGTACTACGAGCAGTACTTC. This chain links TRBV4-2 with TRBJ2-7, with 7 bases lining up with TRBD1. The CDR3 is 16 amino acids. Germline V lookup: CDR1 LGHNA, CDR2 YNFKEQ. The V gene end was trimmed by 0 bases and the J gene end by 3 bases; junction bases not matched to a gene: 8.

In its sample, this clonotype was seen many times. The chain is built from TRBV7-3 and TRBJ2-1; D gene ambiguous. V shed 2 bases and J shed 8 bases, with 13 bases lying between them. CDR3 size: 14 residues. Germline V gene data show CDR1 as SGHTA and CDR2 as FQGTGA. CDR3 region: CASSLGPNPDEQFF. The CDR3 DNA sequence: TGTGCCAGCAGCTTAGGTCCGAATCCCGATGAGCAGTTCTTC.

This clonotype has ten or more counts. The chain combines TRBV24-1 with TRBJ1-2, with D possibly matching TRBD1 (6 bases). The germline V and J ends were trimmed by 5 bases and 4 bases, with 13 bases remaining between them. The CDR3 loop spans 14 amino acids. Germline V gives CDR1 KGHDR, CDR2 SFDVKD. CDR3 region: CATSGPGATYGYTF. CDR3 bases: TGTGCCACCAGTGGGCCGGGGGCTACCTATGGCTACACCTTC.

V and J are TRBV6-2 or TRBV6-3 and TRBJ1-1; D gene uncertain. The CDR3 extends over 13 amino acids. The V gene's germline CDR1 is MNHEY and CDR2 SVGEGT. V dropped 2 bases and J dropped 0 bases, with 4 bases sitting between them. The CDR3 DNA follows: TGTGCCAGCAGTTACAGTTTGAACACTGAAGCTTTCTTT. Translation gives CASSYSLNTEAFF.

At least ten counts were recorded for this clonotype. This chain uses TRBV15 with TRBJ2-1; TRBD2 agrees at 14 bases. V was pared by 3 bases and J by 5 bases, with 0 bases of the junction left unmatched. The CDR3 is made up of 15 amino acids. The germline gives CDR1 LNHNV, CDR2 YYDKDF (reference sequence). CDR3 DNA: TGTGCCACCAGCAGGGGACTAGCGGGGGACAATGAGCAGTTCTTC. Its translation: CATSRGLAGDNEQFF.